This T cell receptor (beta chain) was retrieved from a study of blood T cell repertoires in COVID-19. Profiling relied on immunoSEQ multiplex PCR, and the TCRdb table lists in-frame clones only, not all of them. The sample holds 150,000 to 200,000 clones, more than 75% seen once. The specimen sequenced was peripheral blood. The clonotype comes from a man between 70 and 80 years old with acute or convalescent COVID-19.

CDR3 DNA sequence: TGTGCCAGCAGCCCGGGACAGGGGGCGCCCCGGACTGAAGCTTTCTTT. Its protein product is CASSPGQGAPRTEAFF. This chain connects TRBV7-8 to TRBJ1-1, with 12 bases aligning to TRBD1. The CDR3 runs 16 residues. V was pared by 5 bases and J by 5 bases, with 9 bases of the junction left unmatched. Per germline, CDR1 SGHVS and CDR2 FQNEAQ.